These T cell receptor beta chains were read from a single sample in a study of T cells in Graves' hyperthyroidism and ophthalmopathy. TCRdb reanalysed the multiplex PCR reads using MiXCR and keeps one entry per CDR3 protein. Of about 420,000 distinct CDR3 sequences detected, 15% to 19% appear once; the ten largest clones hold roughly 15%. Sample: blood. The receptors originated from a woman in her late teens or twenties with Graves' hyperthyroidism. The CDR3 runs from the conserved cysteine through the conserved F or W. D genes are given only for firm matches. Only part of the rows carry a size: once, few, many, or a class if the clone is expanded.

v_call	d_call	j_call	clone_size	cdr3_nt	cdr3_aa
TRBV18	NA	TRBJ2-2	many	TGTGCCAGCTCACCACGGGCAGTCGGAAACGGGGAGCTGTTTTTT	CASSPRAVGNGELFF
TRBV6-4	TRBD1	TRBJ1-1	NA	TGTGCCAGCAGTCGGGACAGCATGAACACTGAAGCTTTCTTT	CASSRDSMNTEAFF
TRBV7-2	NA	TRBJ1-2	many	TGTGCCACCCCGTTGGGGGGCCAAGGCTATGGCTACACCTTC	CATPLGGQGYGYTF
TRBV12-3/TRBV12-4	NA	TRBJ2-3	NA	TGTGCCTGCAGTTCTCAGTATCAGCCCCAGTATTTT	CACSSQYQPQYF
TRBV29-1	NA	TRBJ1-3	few	TGCAGCGCACGGATTCCCTCTGGAAACACCATATATTTT	CSARIPSGNTIYF
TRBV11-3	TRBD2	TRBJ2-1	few	TGTGCCAGCAGCTTACTAAGCGGGAGGGTAGGGAATGAGCAGTTCTTC	CASSLLSGRVGNEQFF
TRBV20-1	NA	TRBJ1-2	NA	TGCAGTGCTAGAAACAGGAACTATGGCTACACCTTC	CSARNRNYGYTF
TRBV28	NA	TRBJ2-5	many	TGTGCCAGCATCAAACCGGGCAAAGAGACCCAGTACTTC	CASIKPGKETQYF
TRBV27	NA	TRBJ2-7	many	TGTGCCAGCAGCCCGACTAGTTACAACGAGCAGTACTTC	CASSPTSYNEQYF
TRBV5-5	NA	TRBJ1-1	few	TGTGCCAGCAGCATCGGACGCCCAATGAACACTGAAGCTTTCTTT	CASSIGRPMNTEAFF